The 10 T cell receptor beta chains given below trace back to one sample, sequenced in a study of vaccination and CD4 T cells after COVID-19. The Oncomine TCR Beta short-read assay sequenced DNA from cultured CD4+ T cells. TCRdb re-derived calls from the PCR reads in MiXCR, one entry per CDR3 protein. The table has approximately 3,000 distinct CDR3 sequences, around 24% seen once; the top ten hold roughly 27%. Their antigen targets remain unknown. Treatment reported: roughly 11-day PBMC culture with coronavirus spike peptide pools or control peptides (ViraFEST assay). Collection of the unexposed donor's CD4+ T cells took place before the COVID-19 pandemic (2011-2018). The sample was CD4+ T cells from blood, cultured in vitro. The receptors derive from a human donor in good health.

The chain has TRBV28 and TRBJ1-5; the D is unclear. Per the germline V gene, CDR1 is MDHEN and CDR2 is SYDVKM. Trimming removed 2 bases at V and 5 bases at J, with 10 bases between. The length of the CDR3 is 14 residues. The chain's CDR3 is CASSLEGPHQPQHF. CDR3 nucleotide sequence: TGTGCCAGCAGTTTAGAGGGCCCTCATCAGCCCCAGCATTTT.

The chain recombines TRBV5-8 with TRBJ2-7; the D is unclear. The germline V and J ends were trimmed by 4 bases and 2 bases, with 22 bases remaining between them. The CDR3 is 17 amino acids. The germline CDR1 and CDR2 sequences are SGHTS and YDEGEE. The CDR3 nucleotides read TGTGCCAGCAGCCTATACCAACCGGGCTCCCATCCCTACGAGCAGTACTTC. This translates into CASSLYQPGSHPYEQYF.

This chain uses TRBV28 with TRBJ2-2; D is ambiguous. V lost 1 base and J lost 6, with 6 bases in between. Germline CDR1 reads MDHEN; CDR2 reads SYDVKM. This CDR3 is built from 13 residues. CDR3 amino acids: CASSLLGPGELFF. As DNA, the CDR3 is TGTGCCAGCAGTTTATTAGGCCCCGGGGAGCTGTTTTTT.

This clonotype was detected a few times. This chain joins TRBV7-7 and TRBJ2-3; the match to TRBD2 covers 7 bases. Unmatched junction bases numbered 9, after V lost 3 bases and J lost 0 bases. The length of the CDR3 is 17 residues. Per the germline V gene, CDR1 is SSHAT and CDR2 is FNYEAQ (reference sequence). The chain's CDR3 is CASSLGGGTSSTDTQYF. The CDR3 DNA reads as TGTGCCAGCAGCTTGGGGGGAGGGACTTCTAGCACAGATACGCAGTATTTT.

This clonotype was picked up a small number of times. The rearrangement uses TRBV4-3 and TRBJ2-7; the D is unclear. The ends were cut back, 0 bases at V and 3 bases at J, with 9 bases in the middle. Germline CDR1 is LGHNA and CDR2 is YSLEER. The CDR3 runs to 14 residues. CDR3 sequence reads: CASSQDGRLYEQYF. DNA of the CDR3: TGCGCCAGCAGCCAAGATGGACGGCTCTACGAGCAGTACTTC.

A few counts support this clonotype. The chain joins TRBV10-1 to TRBJ2-1; possibly TRBD1 or TRBD2 for D (5 bases each). V lost 1 base and J 7 bases, leaving 11 bases between the germline ends. Germline loops: CDR1 WNHNN, CDR2 SYGVQD (reference sequence). This CDR3 is 14 amino acids long. CDR3: CASSECPGRNEQFF. CDR3 DNA sequence: TGCGCCAGCAGTGAGTGCCCGGGGCGAAATGAGCAGTTCTTC.

V usage is TRBV20-1 and J usage is TRBJ2-1; D uncertain. The V end lost 3 bases, the J end lost 3 bases, and 12 bases lay between the germline ends. Looked up from germline, CDR1 is DFQATT and CDR2 is SNEGSKA (reference sequence). This CDR3 is 14 amino acids long. CDR3 coding DNA: TGCAGTGCTAGCTTAGACCGGATCTACAATGAGCAGTTCTTC. Translated: CSASLDRIYNEQFF.

The genes are TRBV9 and TRBJ1-1; the D gene is possibly TRBD1 (6 bases). Trimming pared 0 bases from V and 11 bases from J, leaving 17 bases between. The germline gives CDR1 SGDLS, CDR2 YYNGEE. There are 14 residues in the CDR3. The CDR3 DNA is TGTGCCAGCAGCGTAGGTACTACAGGGTTGGAGGCTTTCTTT. The encoded protein is CASSVGTTGLEAFF.

This chain links TRBV24-1 with TRBJ2-7, with 9 bases fitting TRBD1. V lost 2 bases to trimming and J lost 2 bases; unmatched junction nucleotides: 12. Germline-derived CDR1 and CDR2 are KGHDR and SFDVKD. The length of the CDR3 is 18 residues. CDR3 in amino acids: CATSDSSTGTGSPYEQYF. The CDR3 DNA follows: TGTGCCACCAGTGATTCATCAACCGGGACAGGGAGTCCCTACGAGCAGTACTTC.

V and J are TRBV20-1 and TRBJ2-7; 9 nucleotides agree with TRBD2. The germline gives CDR1 DFQATT, CDR2 SNEGSKA (reference sequence). The CDR3 totals 17 residues. The ends lost 0 bases at V and 2 bases at J; junction bases unmatched: 11. CDR3 sequence reads: CSARDPQRGDLAYEQYF. Written as DNA, the CDR3 is TGCAGTGCTAGAGATCCCCAGCGGGGGGACCTTGCCTACGAGCAGTACTTC.